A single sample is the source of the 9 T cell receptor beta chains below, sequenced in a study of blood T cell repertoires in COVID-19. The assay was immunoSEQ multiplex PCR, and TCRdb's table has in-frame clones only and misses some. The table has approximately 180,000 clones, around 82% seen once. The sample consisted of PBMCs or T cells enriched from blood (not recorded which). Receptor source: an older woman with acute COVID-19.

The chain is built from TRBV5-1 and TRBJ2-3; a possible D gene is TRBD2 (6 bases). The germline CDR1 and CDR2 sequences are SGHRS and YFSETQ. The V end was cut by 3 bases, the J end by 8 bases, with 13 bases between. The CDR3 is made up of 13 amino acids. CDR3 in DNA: TGCGCCAGCAGCTCCGGGACTGGGGGTACGCAGTATTTT. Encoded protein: CASSSGTGGTQYF.

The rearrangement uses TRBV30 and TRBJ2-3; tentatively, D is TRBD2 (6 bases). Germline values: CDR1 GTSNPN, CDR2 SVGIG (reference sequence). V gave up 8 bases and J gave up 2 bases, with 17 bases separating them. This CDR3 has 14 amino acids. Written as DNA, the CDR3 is TGTGCCCTAGCCCCCGCGGGGATCACAGATACGCAGTATTTT. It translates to CALAPAGITDTQYF.

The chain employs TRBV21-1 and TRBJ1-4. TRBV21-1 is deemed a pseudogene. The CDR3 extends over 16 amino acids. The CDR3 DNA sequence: TGTGCCAGCAGAACCTCGCGGGCAGCAACTAATGAAAAACTGTTTTTT. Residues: CASRTSRAATNEKLFF.

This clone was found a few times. The CDR3 nucleotides are TGTGCCAGCAGCGCAGGGAGGGATACGCAGTATTTT. It is translated as CASSAGRDTQYF. The rearrangement links TRBV9 to TRBJ2-3, with D tentatively TRBD2 (6 bases). In germline, CDR1 is SGDLS, CDR2 YYNGEE. The CDR3 totals 12 residues. The V and J ends lost 3 bases and 6 bases respectively, with 8 bases between them.

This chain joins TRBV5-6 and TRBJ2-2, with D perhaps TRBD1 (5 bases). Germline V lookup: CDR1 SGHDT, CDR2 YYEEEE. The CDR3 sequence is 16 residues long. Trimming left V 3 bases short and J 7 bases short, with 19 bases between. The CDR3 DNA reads TGTGCCAGCAGCTCATATGGGGCAGTCATAGGCGGGGAGCTGTTTTTT. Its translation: CASSSYGAVIGGELFF.

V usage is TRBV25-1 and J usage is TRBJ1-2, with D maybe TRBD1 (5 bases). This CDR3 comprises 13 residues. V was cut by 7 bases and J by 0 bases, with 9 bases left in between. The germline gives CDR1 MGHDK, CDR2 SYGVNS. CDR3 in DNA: TGTGCCAGCACGTCAGGGCCTAACTATGGCTACACCTTC. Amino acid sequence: CASTSGPNYGYTF.

CDR3 DNA: TGTGCCAGCAGGGCTACAGGGGGAGTCGCCAAAAACATTCAGTACTTC. It codes for CASRATGGVAKNIQYF. The chain recombines TRBV27 with TRBJ2-4; 8 bases fit TRBD1. The V gene end was trimmed by 6 bases and the J gene end by 1 base; junction bases not matched to a gene: 8. CDR3 length equals 16 residues. Germline CDR1 and CDR2: MNHEY and SMNVEV (reference sequence).

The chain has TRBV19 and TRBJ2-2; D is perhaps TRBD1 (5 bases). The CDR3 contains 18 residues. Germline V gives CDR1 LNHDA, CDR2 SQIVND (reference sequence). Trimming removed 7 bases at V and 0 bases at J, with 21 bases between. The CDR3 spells CASTRLGPSDANTGELFF. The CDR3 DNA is TGTGCCAGTACCAGACTGGGGCCATCCGATGCGAACACCGGGGAGCTGTTTTTT.

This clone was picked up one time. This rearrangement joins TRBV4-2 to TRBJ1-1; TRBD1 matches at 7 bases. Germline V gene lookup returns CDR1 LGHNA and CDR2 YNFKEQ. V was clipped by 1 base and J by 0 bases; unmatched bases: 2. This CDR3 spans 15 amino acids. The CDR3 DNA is TGTGCCAGCAGCCAAGGACAGGGCATGAACACTGAAGCTTTCTTT. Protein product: CASSQGQGMNTEAFF.